This T cell receptor beta chain derives from a study of control samples from healthy donors and cancer patients. In its sample, this clone was seen once. Sequencing used immunoSEQ multiplex PCR; TCRdb keeps in-frame clones, though not all of them. The repertoire holds roughly 450,000 clones, with around 90% as singletons. Germline V lookup: CDR1 MNHEY, CDR2 SVGEGT. This CDR3 spans 12 amino acids. Trimming took 5 bases from V and 14 from J; bases not matched to a gene: 6. Sequenced material: PBMCs. The TCR originated in a man aged 35 to 55 with head and neck cancer. The V gene is TRBV6-2 or TRBV6-3, the J gene TRBJ2-1, with TRBD1 matching over 10 bases. The CDR3 here is CASSAEGQGKFF. The CDR3 DNA reads as TGTGCCAGCAGTGCCGAGGGACAGGGGAAGTTCTTC.